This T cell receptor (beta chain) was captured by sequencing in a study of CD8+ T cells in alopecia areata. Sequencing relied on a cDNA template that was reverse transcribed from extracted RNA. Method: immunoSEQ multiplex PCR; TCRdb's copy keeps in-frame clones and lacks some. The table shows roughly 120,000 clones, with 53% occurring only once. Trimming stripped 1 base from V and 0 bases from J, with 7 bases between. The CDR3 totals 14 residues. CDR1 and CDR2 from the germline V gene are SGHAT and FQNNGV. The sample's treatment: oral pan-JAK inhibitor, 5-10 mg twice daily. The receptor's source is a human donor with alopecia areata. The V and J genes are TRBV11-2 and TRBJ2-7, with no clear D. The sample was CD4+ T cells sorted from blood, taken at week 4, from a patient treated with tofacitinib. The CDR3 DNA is TGTGCCAGCAGCTTAGGAGTCAGCTCCTACGAGCAGTACTTC. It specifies CASSLGVSSYEQYF.